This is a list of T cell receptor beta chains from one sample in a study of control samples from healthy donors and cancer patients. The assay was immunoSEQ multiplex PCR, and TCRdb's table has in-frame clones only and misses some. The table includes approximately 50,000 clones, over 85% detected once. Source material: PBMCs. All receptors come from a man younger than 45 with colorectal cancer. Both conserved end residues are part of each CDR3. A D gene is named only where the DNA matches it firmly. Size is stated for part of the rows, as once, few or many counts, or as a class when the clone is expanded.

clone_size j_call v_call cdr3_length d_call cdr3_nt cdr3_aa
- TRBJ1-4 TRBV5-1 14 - TGCGCCAGCAGCCAAGGGACAACTAATGAAAAACTGTTTTTT CASSQGTTNEKLFF
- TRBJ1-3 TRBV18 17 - TGTGCCAGCTCACCTTATGCGCAGGCCGCCGCTGGAAACACCATATATTTT CASSPYAQAAAGNTIYF
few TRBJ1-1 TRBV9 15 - TGTGCCAGCAGCGCCCGCCCTGGCGGGAACACTGAAGCTTTCTTT CASSARPGGNTEAFF
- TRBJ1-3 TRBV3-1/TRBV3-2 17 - TGTGCCAGCAGCCAAGAGCCGGGCCCACCCTCTGGAAACACCATATATTTT CASSQEPGPPSGNTIYF
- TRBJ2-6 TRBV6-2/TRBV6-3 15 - TGTGCCAGCAGTTCAGCGAACTCTGGGGCCAACGTCCTGACTTTC CASSSANSGANVLTF
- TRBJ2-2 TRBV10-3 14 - TGTGCCATCAGTGAAGTGGGGAGAACCGGGGAGCTGTTTTTT CAISEVGRTGELFF
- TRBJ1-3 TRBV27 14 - TGTGCCAGCAGTCAGGGATACTCTGGAAACACCATATATTTT CASSQGYSGNTIYF
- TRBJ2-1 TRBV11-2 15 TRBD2 TGTGCCAGCAGCTTATTGGGGGGGGCCTACAATGAGCAGTTCTTC CASSLLGGAYNEQFF
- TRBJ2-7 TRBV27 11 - TGTGCCAGCAGTCACGGACAGGAGCAGTACTTC CASSHGQEQYF
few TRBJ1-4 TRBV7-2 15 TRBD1 TGTGCCAGCAGCCCACGACAGGGAAAGAATGAAAAACTGTTTTTT CASSPRQGKNEKLFF
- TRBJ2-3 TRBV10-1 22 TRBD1 TGCGCCAGCAGGGTCAGTTTTCGGTCAATTTTGTGGGGGACAGGGTGCACAGATACGCAGTATTTT CASRVSFRSILWGTGCTDTQYF
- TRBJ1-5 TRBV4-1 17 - TGCGCCAGCAGCCACTCTCCGAATAGCCTTAGCAATCAGCCCCAGCATTTT CASSHSPNSLSNQPQHF
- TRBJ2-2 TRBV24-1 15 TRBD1 TGTGCCACCAGTGATTTGGACAGGGACACCGGGGAGCTGTTTTTT CATSDLDRDTGELFF
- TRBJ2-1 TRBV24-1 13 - TGTGCCACCAGTCCCGACAGTTACAATGAGCAGTTCTTC CATSPDSYNEQFF
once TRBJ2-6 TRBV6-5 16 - TGTGCCAGCAGTTACTCGTTGGGCCCGGGGGCCAACGTCCTGACTTTC CASSYSLGPGANVLTF
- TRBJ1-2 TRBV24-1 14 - TGTGCCACCAGTGAGCCGGGACGGAACTATGGCTACACCTTC CATSEPGRNYGYTF